The 18 T cell receptor beta chains below were found in one sample sequenced in a study of blood T cell repertoires in COVID-19. Assay used: immunoSEQ multiplex PCR; TCRdb lists only in-frame clones, some missing. The sample shows about 42,000 clones, roughly three quarters of them seen only once. Source material: peripheral blood. These TCRs come from a man aged 65-85 years with active or convalescent COVID-19.

This sequence joins TRBV4-1 and TRBJ2-2; 10 bases match TRBD1. This CDR3 region has 15 residues. V lost 1 base to trimming and J lost 7 bases; unmatched junction nucleotides: 3. In germline, CDR1 is MGHRA, CDR2 YSYEKL. Here the CDR3 DNA reads TGCGCCAGCAGCCAAGCGGGACAGGGGAGCGGGGAGCTGTTTTTT. This encodes CASSQAGQGSGELFF.

This chain joins TRBV28 and TRBJ2-3; the match to TRBD2 covers 14 bases. Trimming at V came to 5 bases and at J to 6 bases, leaving 10 bases not matched to a gene. Germline V lookup: CDR1 MDHEN, CDR2 SYDVKM. The CDR3 has 17 amino acids. Here the CDR3 reads CASSQRTSGGMADTQYF. DNA of the CDR3: TGTGCCAGCAGTCAGAGGACTAGCGGGGGGATGGCGGATACGCAGTATTTT.

The chain uses TRBV30 and TRBJ2-7; D might be TRBD1 (6 bases). Germline V gene data show CDR1 as GTSNPN and CDR2 as SVGIG (reference sequence). The CDR3 runs 13 residues. The V and J ends lost 6 bases and 4 bases respectively, with 16 bases between them. The CDR3: CACRLGARYEQYF. CDR3 DNA: TGTGCCTGTCGGCTGGGGGCGCGTTACGAGCAGTACTTC.

This clone was picked up one time. This chain uses TRBV5-6 with TRBJ2-7; 7 bases match TRBD2. Losses at the gene ends were 5 bases for V and 3 bases for J; bases not matched to a gene: 5. The CDR3 consists of 13 residues. Germline V gives CDR1 SGHDT, CDR2 YYEEEE. CDR3 nucleotide sequence: TGTGCCAGCAGACCTTGGGGGGGCTACGAGCAGTACTTC. Protein sequence: CASRPWGGYEQYF.

The V call is TRBV2, the J call TRBJ1-6; D might be TRBD1 (6 bases). Per germline, CDR1 SNHLY and CDR2 FYNNEI. Trimming took off 7 bases at V and 7 bases at J, with 14 bases between the two ends. The CDR3 length is 14 residues. The CDR3 protein is CASTPGQWNSPLHF. The CDR3 DNA is TGTGCCAGCACTCCCGGACAGTGGAATTCACCCCTCCACTTT. Supplemented by reference TRBV2 and TRBJ1-6, the full variable domain reads EPEVTQTPSHQVTQMGQEVILRCVPISNHLYFYWYRQILGQKVEFLVSFYNNEISEKSEIFDDQFSVERPDGSNFTLKIRSTKLEDSAMYFCASTPGQWNSPLHFGNGTRLTVT.

The chain recombines TRBV15 with TRBJ2-1, with D uncertain. The CDR3 totals 13 residues. Trimming stripped 1 base from V and 3 bases from J, with 4 bases between. CDR1 and CDR2 from the germline V gene are LNHNV and YYDKDF (reference sequence). Here the CDR3 reads CATSRGGYNEQFF. The CDR3 DNA follows: TGTGCCACCAGCAGAGGAGGCTACAATGAGCAGTTCTTC.

The chain couples TRBV24-1 to TRBJ1-5, with a weak D call TRBD1 (5 bases). This CDR3 has 14 amino acids. V was pared by 6 bases and J by 6 bases, with 14 bases between. The germline gives CDR1 KGHDR, CDR2 SFDVKD. Here the CDR3 DNA reads TGTGCCACCAGTAGGGGAGGGTGGACTCAGCCCCAGCATTTT. Protein sequence: CATSRGGWTQPQHF.

Worth noting for this clone: The same CDR3 arises from other DNA sequences in this sample as well. This chain uses TRBV5-5 with TRBJ1-2, with 8 bases identical to TRBD1. The CDR3 covers 14 residues. J lost 6 bases, V lost 0 bases, and 4 bases had no gene match. The V gene's germline CDR1 is SGHKS and CDR2 YYEKEE (reference sequence). The CDR3 reads CASSLEAGGHGYTF. CDR3 sequence (DNA): TGTGCCAGCAGCTTGGAGGCAGGGGGCCATGGCTACACCTTC. Using reference TRBV5-5 and TRBJ1-2 for the parts outside the CDR3, the full variable domain is DAGVTQSPTHLIKTRGQQVTLRCSPISGHKSVSWYQQVLGQGPQFIFQYYEKEERGRGNFPDRFSARQFPNYSSELNVNALLLGDSALYLCASSLEAGGHGYTFGSGTRLTVV.

The J gene is TRBJ1-5, the V gene TRBV6-5; TRBD1 might be the D (5 bases). Looked up from germline, CDR1 is MNHEY and CDR2 is SVGAGI. The CDR3 covers 15 residues. V shed 11 bases and J shed 2 bases, with 19 bases lying between them. CDR3 coding DNA: TGTGCCGCAAGTCCCGGGACTCGGCGCAATCAGCCCCAGCATTTT. It translates to CAASPGTRRNQPQHF.

V is TRBV28 and J is TRBJ2-7; D is unresolved. Germline-derived CDR1 and CDR2 are MDHEN and SYDVKM. Trimming removed 4 bases from V and 3 bases from J, with 13 bases in between. The CDR3 sequence is 14 residues long. The CDR3 DNA sequence: TGTGCCAGCAGTTCCTCTACTGGAGACTACGAGCAGTACTTC. Protein product: CASSSSTGDYEQYF.

The genes are TRBV9 and TRBJ2-2, with 7 bases that match TRBD2. The CDR3 consists of 16 residues. Trimming took 4 bases from V and 4 from J; bases not matched to a gene: 10. Germline V gene data show CDR1 as SGDLS and CDR2 as YYNGEE. The CDR3 region is CASSTPGGGLTGELFF. The CDR3 DNA sequence: TGTGCCAGCAGCACCCCCGGCGGGGGTCTCACCGGGGAGCTGTTTTTT.

The rearrangement uses TRBV7-9 and TRBJ1-5, with D tentatively TRBD1 (6 bases). The CDR3 runs to 15 residues. Trimming stripped 4 bases from V and 8 bases from J, with 18 bases between. CDR1 is SEHNR and CDR2 is FQNEAQ in the germline V gene (reference sequence). The CDR3 protein is CASSSGQNPREPQHF. The CDR3 coding sequence is TGTGCCAGCAGCTCCGGACAGAACCCTAGGGAGCCCCAGCATTTT.

The table lists this clone with a few counts. The gene calls are TRBV5-1 and TRBJ1-2; a possible D gene is TRBD1 (6 bases). The CDR3 loop spans 15 amino acids. Germline loops: CDR1 SGHRS, CDR2 YFSETQ. With 2 bases removed from V and 2 bases from J, the gap between germline ends came to 13 bases. The CDR3 reads CASSLQQGGNYGYTF. CDR3 bases: TGCGCCAGCAGCTTACAACAGGGCGGCAACTATGGCTACACCTTC. The complete variable domain, with remaining parts taken from reference TRBV5-1 and TRBJ1-2, reads KAGVTQTPRYLIKTRGQQVTLSCSPISGHRSVSWYQQTPGQGLQFLFEYFSETQRNKGNFPGRFSGRQFSNSRSEMNVSTLELGDSALYLCASSLQQGGNYGYTFGSGTRLTVV.

V is TRBV5-4 and J is TRBJ2-5, with 7 bases identical to TRBD2. V dropped 1 base and J dropped 3; count of bases not matched to a gene: 3. CDR1 and CDR2 (germline): SGHNT, YYREEE (reference sequence). This CDR3 spans 14 amino acids. The CDR3 DNA reads as TGTGCCAGCAGCTTGAGAAGCGGGGAAGAGACCCAGTACTTC. As protein: CASSLRSGEETQYF.

This clone appeared a few times. The gene calls are TRBV2 and TRBJ1-1; D is uncertain. Trimming stripped 8 bases from V and 0 bases from J, with 7 bases between. This CDR3 contains 12 residues. Germline V gives CDR1 SNHLY, CDR2 FYNNEI. This chain's CDR3 is CASGRMNTEAFF. The CDR3 bases are TGTGCCAGCGGGAGAATGAACACTGAAGCTTTCTTT.

This clone was observed a few times. The chain couples TRBV4-1 to TRBJ2-7, with 8 bases fitting TRBD2. This CDR3 region has 18 residues. V lost 0 bases and J lost 3; bases outside the gene matches: 13. Germline V gene sequence: CDR1 MGHRA, CDR2 YSYEKL. The CDR3 nucleotides read TGCGCCAGCAGCCAAGAGGGGCCAGGCTCGGGAGGGGACTACGAGCAGTACTTC. Translating gives CASSQEGPGSGGDYEQYF.

V and J are TRBV9 and TRBJ2-1; no firm D call. V lost 0 bases, J lost 10 bases, and 8 bases lay in between. The CDR3 contains 12 residues. Germline V CDR1 and CDR2: SGDLS, YYNGEE. The CDR3 loop is CASSVGPQEQFF. The CDR3, as DNA: TGTGCCAGCAGCGTAGGTCCGCAGGAGCAGTTCTTC.

A single count supports this clone. The V call is TRBV6-6, the J call TRBJ1-4, with 12 positions matching TRBD1. CDR3 size: 14 residues. V was pared by 6 bases and J by 9 bases, with 5 bases of the junction left unmatched. Germline V gene lookup returns CDR1 MNHNY and CDR2 SVGAGI (reference sequence). The CDR3 region is CASSPGTGGQKLFF. The CDR3 DNA reads as TGTGCCAGCAGCCCTGGGACAGGGGGCCAAAAACTGTTTTTT.